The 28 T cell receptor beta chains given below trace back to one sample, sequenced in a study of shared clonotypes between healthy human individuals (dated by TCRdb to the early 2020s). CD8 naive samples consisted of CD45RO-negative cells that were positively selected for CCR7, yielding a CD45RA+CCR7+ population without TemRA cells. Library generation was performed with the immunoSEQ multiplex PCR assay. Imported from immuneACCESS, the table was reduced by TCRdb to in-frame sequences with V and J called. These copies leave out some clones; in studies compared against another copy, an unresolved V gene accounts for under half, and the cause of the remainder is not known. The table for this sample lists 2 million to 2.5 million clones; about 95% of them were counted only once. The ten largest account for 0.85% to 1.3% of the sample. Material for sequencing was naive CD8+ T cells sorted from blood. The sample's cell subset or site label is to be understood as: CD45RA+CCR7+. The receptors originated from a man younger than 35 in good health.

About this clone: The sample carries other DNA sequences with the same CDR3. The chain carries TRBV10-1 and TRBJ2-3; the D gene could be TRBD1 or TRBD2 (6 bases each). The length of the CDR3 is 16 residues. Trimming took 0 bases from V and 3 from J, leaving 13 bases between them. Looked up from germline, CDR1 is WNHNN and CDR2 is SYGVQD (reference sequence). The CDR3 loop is CASSESVGGETDTQYF. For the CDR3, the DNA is TGCGCCAGCAGTGAGTCGGTGGGGGGCGAAACAGATACGCAGTATTTT.

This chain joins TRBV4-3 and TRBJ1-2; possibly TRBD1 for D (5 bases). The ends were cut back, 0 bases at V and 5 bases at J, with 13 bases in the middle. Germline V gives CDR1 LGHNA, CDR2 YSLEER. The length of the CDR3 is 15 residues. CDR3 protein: CASSQEGNGGYGYTF. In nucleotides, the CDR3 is TGCGCCAGCAGCCAAGAGGGGAATGGGGGTTATGGCTACACCTTC.

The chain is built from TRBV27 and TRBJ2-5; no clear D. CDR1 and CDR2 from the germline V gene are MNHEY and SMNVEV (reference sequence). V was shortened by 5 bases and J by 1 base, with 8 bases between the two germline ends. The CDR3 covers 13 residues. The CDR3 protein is CASSPIPQETQYF. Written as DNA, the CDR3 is TGTGCCAGCAGTCCCATCCCCCAAGAGACCCAGTACTTC.

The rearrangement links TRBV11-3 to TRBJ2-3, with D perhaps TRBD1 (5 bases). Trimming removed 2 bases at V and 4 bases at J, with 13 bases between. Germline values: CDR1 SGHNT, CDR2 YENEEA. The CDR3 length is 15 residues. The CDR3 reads CASSLRGSEADTQYF. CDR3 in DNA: TGTGCCAGCAGCTTAAGGGGATCCGAGGCAGATACGCAGTATTTT.

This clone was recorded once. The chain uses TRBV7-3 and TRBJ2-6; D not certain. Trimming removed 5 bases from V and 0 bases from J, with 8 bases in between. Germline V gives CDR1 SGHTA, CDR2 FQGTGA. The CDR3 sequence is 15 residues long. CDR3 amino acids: CASSQEISGANVLTF. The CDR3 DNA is TGTGCCAGCAGCCAGGAGATCTCTGGGGCCAACGTCCTGACTTTC.

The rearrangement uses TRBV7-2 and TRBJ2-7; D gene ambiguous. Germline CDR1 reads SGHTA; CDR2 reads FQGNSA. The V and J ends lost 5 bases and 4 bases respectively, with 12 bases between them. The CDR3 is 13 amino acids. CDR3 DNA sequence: TGTGCCAGCAGCCCCGGGCCCGGGTACGAGCAGTACTTC. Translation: CASSPGPGYEQYF.

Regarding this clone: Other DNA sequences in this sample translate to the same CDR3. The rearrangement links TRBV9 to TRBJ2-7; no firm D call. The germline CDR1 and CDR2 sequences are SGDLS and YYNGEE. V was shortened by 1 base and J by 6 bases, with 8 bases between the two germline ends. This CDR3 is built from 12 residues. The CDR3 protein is CASSVQEGEQYF. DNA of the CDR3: TGTGCCAGCAGCGTACAAGAAGGCGAGCAGTACTTC.

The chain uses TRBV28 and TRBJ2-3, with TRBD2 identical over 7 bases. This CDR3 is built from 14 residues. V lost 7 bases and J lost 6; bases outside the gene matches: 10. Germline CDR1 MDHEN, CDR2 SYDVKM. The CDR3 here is CASTPQGGMDTQYF. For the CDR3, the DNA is TGTGCCAGCACACCGCAGGGAGGGATGGATACGCAGTATTTT.

CDR3: CASSSAGQETQYF. CDR3 bases: TGCGCCAGCAGTTCGGCGGGTCAAGAGACCCAGTACTTC. This sequence joins TRBV5-1 and TRBJ2-5; D perhaps matches TRBD2 (5 bases). Germline V gives CDR1 SGHRS, CDR2 YFSETQ. The CDR3 is 13 residues long. With 5 bases removed from V and 2 bases from J, the gap between germline ends came to 10 bases.

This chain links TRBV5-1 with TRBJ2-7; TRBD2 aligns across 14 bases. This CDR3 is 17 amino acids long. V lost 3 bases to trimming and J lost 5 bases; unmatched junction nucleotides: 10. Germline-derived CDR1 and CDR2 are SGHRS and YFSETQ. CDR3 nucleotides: TGCGCCAGCAGCTCTATGGGGCCGGGACTAGCGGGAGACGAGCAGTACTTC. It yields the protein CASSSMGPGLAGDEQYF.

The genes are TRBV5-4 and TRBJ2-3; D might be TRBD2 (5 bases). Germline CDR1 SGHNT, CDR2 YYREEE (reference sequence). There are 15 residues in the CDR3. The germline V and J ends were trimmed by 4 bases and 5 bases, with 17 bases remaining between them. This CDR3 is CASSPSAFGEDTQYF. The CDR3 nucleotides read TGTGCCAGCAGCCCCAGCGCATTCGGGGAAGATACGCAGTATTTT.

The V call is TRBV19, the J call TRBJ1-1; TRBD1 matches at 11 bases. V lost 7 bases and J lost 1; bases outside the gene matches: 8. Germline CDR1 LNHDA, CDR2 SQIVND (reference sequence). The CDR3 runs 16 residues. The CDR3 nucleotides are TGTGCCAGTACCATAGGACAGGGGGCCGAGAACACTGAAGCTTTCTTT. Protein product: CASTIGQGAENTEAFF. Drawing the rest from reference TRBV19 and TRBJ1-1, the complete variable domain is DGGITQSPKYLFRKEGQNVTLSCEQNLNHDAMYWYRQDPGQGLRLIYYSQIVNDFQKGDIAEGYSVSREKKESFPLTVTSAQKNPTAFYLCASTIGQGAENTEAFFGQGTRLTVV.

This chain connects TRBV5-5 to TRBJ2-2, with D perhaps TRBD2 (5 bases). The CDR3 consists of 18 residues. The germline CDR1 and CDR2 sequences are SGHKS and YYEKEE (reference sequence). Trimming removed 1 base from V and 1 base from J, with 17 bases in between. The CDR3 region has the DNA TGTGCCAGCAGCTTGTATCTCCGGAGGACGGAGAACACCGGGGAGCTGTTTTTT. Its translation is CASSLYLRRTENTGELFF.

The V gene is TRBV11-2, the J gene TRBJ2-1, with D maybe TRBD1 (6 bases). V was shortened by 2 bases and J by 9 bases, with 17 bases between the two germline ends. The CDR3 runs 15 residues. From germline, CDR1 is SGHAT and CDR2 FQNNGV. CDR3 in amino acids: CASSLYQGGLGEQFF. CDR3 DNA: TGTGCCAGCAGCTTATATCAAGGGGGTTTGGGTGAGCAGTTCTTC.

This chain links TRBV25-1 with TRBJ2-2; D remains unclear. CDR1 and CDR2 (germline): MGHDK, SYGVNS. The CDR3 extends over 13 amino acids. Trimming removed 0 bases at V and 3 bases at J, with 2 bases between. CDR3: CASSEYDTGELFF. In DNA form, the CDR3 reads TGTGCCAGCAGTGAATACGACACCGGGGAGCTGTTTTTT.

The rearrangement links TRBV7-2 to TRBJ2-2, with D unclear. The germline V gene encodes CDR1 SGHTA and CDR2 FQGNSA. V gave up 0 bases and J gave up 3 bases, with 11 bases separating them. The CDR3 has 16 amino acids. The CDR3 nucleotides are TGTGCCAGCAGCTTAGCATTCGGCTCACACACCGGGGAGCTGTTTTTT. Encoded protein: CASSLAFGSHTGELFF.

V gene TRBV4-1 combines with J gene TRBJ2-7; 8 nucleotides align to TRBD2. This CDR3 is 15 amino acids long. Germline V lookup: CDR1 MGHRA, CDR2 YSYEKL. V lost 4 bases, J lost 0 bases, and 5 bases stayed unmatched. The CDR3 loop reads CASSPGLGYSYEQYF. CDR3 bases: TGCGCCAGCAGCCCGGGACTAGGTTACTCCTACGAGCAGTACTTC.

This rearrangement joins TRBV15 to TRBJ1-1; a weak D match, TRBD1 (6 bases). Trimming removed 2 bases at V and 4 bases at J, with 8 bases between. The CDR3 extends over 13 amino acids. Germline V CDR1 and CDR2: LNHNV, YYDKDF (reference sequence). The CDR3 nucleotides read TGTGCCACCAGCAGACCCAGGGGCACTGAAGCTTTCTTT. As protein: CATSRPRGTEAFF.

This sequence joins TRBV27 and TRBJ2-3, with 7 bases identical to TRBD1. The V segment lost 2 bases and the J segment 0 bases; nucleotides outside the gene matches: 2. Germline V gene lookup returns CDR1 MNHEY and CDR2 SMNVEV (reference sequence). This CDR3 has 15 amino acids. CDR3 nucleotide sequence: TGTGCCAGCAGTTTAAGGGACAGTAGCACAGATACGCAGTATTTT. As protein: CASSLRDSSTDTQYF.

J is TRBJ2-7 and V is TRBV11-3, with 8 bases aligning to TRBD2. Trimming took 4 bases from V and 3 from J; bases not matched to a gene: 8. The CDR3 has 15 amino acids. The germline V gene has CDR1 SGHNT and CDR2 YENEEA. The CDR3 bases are TGTGCCAGCAGCTCCGATGGTAGCGGGATCTACGAGCAGTACTTC. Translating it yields CASSSDGSGIYEQYF.

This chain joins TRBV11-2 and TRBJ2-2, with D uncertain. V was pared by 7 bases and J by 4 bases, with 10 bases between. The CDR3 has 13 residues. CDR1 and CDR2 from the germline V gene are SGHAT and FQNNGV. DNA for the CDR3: TGTGCCAGCACTGGGTGGGCCACCGGGGAGCTGTTTTTT. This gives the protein CASTGWATGELFF.

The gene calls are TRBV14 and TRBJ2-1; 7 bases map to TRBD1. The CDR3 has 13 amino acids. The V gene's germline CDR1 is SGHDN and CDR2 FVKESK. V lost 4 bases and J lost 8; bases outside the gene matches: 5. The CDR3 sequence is CASSRYTGDEQFF. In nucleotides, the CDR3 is TGTGCCAGCAGCCGCTATACAGGGGATGAGCAGTTCTTC.

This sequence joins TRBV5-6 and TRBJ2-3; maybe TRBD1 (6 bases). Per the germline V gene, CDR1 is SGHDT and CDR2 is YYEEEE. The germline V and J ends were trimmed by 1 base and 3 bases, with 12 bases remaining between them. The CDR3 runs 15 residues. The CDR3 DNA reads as TGTGCCAGCAGCTTGTCGCGCAGGGGTACAGATACGCAGTATTTT. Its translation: CASSLSRRGTDTQYF.

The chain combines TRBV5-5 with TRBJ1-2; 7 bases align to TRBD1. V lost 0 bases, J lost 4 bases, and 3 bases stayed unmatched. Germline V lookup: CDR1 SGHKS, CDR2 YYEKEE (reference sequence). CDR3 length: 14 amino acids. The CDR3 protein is CASSLDSGGYGYTF. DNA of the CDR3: TGTGCCAGCAGCTTGGATTCAGGGGGCTATGGCTACACCTTC. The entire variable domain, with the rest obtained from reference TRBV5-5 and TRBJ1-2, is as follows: DAGVTQSPTHLIKTRGQQVTLRCSPISGHKSVSWYQQVLGQGPQFIFQYYEKEERGRGNFPDRFSARQFPNYSSELNVNALLLGDSALYLCASSLDSGGYGYTFGSGTRLTVV.

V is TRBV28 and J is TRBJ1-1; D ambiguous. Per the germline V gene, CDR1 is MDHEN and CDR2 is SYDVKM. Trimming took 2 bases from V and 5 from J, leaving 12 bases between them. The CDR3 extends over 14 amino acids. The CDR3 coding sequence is TGTGCCAGCAGTTTAAAGTCCCTAAGGACTGAAGCTTTCTTT. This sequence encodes CASSLKSLRTEAFF. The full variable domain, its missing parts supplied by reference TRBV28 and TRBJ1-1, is DVKVTQSSRYLVKRTGEKVFLECVQDMDHENMFWYRQDPGLGLRLIYFSYDVKMKEKGDIPEGYSVSREKKERFSLILESASTNQTSMYLCASSLKSLRTEAFFGQGTRLTVV.

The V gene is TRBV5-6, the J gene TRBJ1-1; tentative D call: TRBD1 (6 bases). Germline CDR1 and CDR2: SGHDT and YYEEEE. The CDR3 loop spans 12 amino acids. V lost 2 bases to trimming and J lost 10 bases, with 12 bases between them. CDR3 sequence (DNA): TGTGCCAGCAGCTTAACAGGGACCGGAGCTTTCTTT. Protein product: CASSLTGTGAFF.

As DNA, the CDR3 is TGTGCCAGCAGCGCCTACGGGAGTTCGGATTCACCCCTCCACTTT. Encoded protein: CASSAYGSSDSPLHF. The chain links TRBV9 to TRBJ1-6; the D is unclear. V lost 3 bases to trimming and J lost 8 bases, with 15 bases between them. The V gene's germline CDR1 is SGDLS and CDR2 YYNGEE. The CDR3 has 15 residues.

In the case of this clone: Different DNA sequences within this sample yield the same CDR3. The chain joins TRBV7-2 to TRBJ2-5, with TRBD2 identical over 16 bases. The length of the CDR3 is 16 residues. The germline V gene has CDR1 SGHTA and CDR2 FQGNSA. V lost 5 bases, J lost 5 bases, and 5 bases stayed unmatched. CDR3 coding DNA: TGTGCCAGCAGCCTGGGACTAGCGGGAGGGCGTGAGACCCAGTACTTC. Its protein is CASSLGLAGGRETQYF.